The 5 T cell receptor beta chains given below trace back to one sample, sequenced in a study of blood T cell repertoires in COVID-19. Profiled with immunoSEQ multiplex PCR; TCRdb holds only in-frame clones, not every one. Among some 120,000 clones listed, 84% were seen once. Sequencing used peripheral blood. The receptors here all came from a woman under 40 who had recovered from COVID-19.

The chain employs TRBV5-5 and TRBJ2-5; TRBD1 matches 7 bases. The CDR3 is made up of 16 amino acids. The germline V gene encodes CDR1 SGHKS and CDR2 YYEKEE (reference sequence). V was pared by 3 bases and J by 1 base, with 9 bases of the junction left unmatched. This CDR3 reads CASSSGTDYSQETQYF. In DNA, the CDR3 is TGTGCCAGCAGCTCCGGGACAGATTATTCCCAAGAGACCCAGTACTTC.

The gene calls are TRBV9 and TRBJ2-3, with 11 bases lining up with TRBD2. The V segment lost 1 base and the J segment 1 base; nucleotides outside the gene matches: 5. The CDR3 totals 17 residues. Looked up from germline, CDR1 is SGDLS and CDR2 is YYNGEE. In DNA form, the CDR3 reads TGTGCCAGCAGCGTATCCGGGACTAGCGGTCGCACAGATACGCAGTATTTT. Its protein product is CASSVSGTSGRTDTQYF.

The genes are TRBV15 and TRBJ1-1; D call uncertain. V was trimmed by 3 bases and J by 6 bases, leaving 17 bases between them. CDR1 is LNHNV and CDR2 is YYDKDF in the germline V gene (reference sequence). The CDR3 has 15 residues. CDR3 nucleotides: TGTGCCACCAGCAGGTCGCTAGACGCCAACGCTGAAGCTTTCTTT. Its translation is CATSRSLDANAEAFF.

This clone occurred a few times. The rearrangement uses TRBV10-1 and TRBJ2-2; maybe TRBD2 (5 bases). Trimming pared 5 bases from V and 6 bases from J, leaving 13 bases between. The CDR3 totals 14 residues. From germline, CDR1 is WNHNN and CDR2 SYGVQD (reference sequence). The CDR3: CASSRIAPAGELFF. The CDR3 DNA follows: TGCGCCAGCAGTCGGATAGCGCCCGCCGGGGAGCTGTTTTTT.

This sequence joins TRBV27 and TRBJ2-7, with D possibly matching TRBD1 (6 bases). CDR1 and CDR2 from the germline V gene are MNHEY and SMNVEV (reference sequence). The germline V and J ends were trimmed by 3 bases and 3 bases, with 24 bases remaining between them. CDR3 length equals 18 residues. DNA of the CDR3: TGTGCCAGCAGTTTCTACACGACAGGTGTTCCCTTTTTCTACGAGCAGTACTTC. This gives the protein CASSFYTTGVPFFYEQYF.